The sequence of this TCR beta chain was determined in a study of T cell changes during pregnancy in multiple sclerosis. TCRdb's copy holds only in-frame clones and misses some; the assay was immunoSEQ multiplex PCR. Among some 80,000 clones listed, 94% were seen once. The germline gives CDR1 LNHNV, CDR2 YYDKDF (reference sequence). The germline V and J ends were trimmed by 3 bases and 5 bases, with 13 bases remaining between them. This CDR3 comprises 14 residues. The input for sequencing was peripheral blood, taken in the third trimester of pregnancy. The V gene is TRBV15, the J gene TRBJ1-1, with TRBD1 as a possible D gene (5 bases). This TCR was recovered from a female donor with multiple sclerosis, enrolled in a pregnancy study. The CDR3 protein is CATSRPDSRTEAFF. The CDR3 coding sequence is TGTGCCACCAGCAGGCCCGACAGCCGAACTGAAGCTTTCTTT.